These 3 T cell receptor beta chains were sequenced from one sample in a study of regulatory T cells in long-lasting Graves disease. Time point given: persistent/refractory GD, antithyroid drugs over 5 years with positive TRAb. TCR sequences were obtained from RNA taken from PBMCs. Researchers made TCR beta libraries by using iRepertoire HTBI primers and running Arm-PCR on CDR3 regions. TCRdb re-derived calls from the multiplex PCR reads in MiXCR, one entry per CDR3 protein. The table has roughly 490,000 distinct CDR3 sequences, 22% seen once. Specimen: peripheral blood mononuclear cells (PBMCs), collected when the disease was refractory, from a patient treated with antithyroid drugs. The receptors shown here come from a female donor with Graves disease.

This clonotype was found many times. The chain uses TRBV15 and TRBJ2-5; tentative D call: TRBD2 (6 bases). There are 13 residues in the CDR3. Germline V gene lookup returns CDR1 LNHNV and CDR2 YYDKDF (reference sequence). V was pared by 3 bases and J by 7 bases, with 12 bases between. CDR3 DNA: TGTGCCACCAGCAGGGAGGGGTTCGGGACCCAGTACTTC. This codes for CATSREGFGTQYF.

In this sample, this clonotype turned up many times. V and J are TRBV10-3 and TRBJ1-2; 9 bases map to TRBD1. J was trimmed by 2 bases and V by 6 bases; bases with no gene match: 4. CDR3 length equals 14 residues. The germline V gene encodes CDR1 ENHRY and CDR2 SYGVKD. CDR3 loop: CAIRGTGRNYGYTF. CDR3 in DNA: TGTGCCATCAGGGGGACAGGGCGGAACTATGGCTACACCTTC.

The chain has TRBV12-3 or TRBV12-4 and TRBJ1-4; no definite D call. Trimming removed 9 bases from V and 4 bases from J, with 24 bases in between. CDR3 length: 17 residues. For the CDR3, the DNA is TGTGCCAGTACGAGGGTCCCTCTCCGCCTTATTAATGAAAAACTGTTTTTT. It yields the protein CASTRVPLRLINEKLFF.